The 30 T cell receptor beta chains listed next were all sequenced from one sample in a study of cytomegalovirus exposure and HLA in healthy donors. Vbeta (60) and Jbeta (13) primers were used in the PCR. Profiled with immunoSEQ multiplex PCR; TCRdb holds only in-frame clones, not every one. This sample carries about 180,000 clones, roughly 79% of them seen once, and the ten largest clones take 2.5% to 3.5%. Sequenced sample: PBMCs. These receptor sequences come from a male donor in good health and CMV-seronegative.

The V call is TRBV4-2, the J call TRBJ2-6, with D unresolved. Per germline, CDR1 LGHNA and CDR2 YNFKEQ. This CDR3 has 15 amino acids. The ends were cut back, 2 bases at V and 3 bases at J, with 8 bases in the middle. CDR3 loop: CASSQPENGANVLTF. In nucleotides, the CDR3 is TGTGCCAGCAGCCAACCGGAGAATGGGGCCAACGTCCTGACTTTC.

The rearrangement joins TRBV30 to TRBJ1-5; D is perhaps TRBD1 (6 bases). The CDR3 has 13 residues. Between the trimmed V and J ends, which lost 2 bases and 6 bases, there was a span of 11 bases. Germline V gene data show CDR1 as GTSNPN and CDR2 as SVGIG (reference sequence). The CDR3 loop is CAWSQGYGQPQHF. In DNA, the CDR3 is TGTGCCTGGAGTCAGGGGTACGGTCAGCCCCAGCATTTT.

In DNA form, the CDR3 reads TGTGCCATCAGTGACGGGGTGGAGACCCAGTACTTC. It yields the protein CAISDGVETQYF. This chain joins TRBV10-3 and TRBJ2-5; tentative D call: TRBD2 (5 bases). Per the germline V gene, CDR1 is ENHRY and CDR2 is SYGVKD. V was clipped by 3 bases and J by 5 bases, with 7 bases between them. CDR3 size: 12 residues.

The chain joins TRBV5-5 to TRBJ2-3, with 7 bases aligning to TRBD1. The V gene's germline CDR1 is SGHKS and CDR2 YYEKEE (reference sequence). V shed 1 base, J shed 0 bases, and the junction held 5 bases outside the gene matches. CDR3 length: 16 residues. The CDR3 nucleotides read TGTGCCAGCAGCTTGAACAGGGGTGAGAGCACAGATACGCAGTATTTT. As protein: CASSLNRGESTDTQYF.

V is TRBV5-4 and J is TRBJ1-2; no firm D call. This CDR3 has 12 amino acids. V was pared by 1 base and J by 5 bases, with 6 bases between. CDR1 is SGHNT, CDR2 YYREEE, per germline (reference sequence). DNA of the CDR3: TGTGCCAGCAGCTTGCATAGTTATGGCTACACCTTC. Translating it yields CASSLHSYGYTF.

The chain uses TRBV6-1 and TRBJ1-5; no definite D call. V lost 2 bases, J lost 3 bases, and 8 bases lay in between. This CDR3 comprises 14 residues. Germline V CDR1 and CDR2: MNHNS, SASEGT. CDR3 region: CASSEHSSNQPQHF. In DNA form, the CDR3 reads TGTGCCAGCAGTGAACACAGTTCCAATCAGCCCCAGCATTTT.

The rearrangement joins TRBV6-5 to TRBJ2-7; D is undetermined. Germline CDR1 and CDR2: MNHEY and SVGAGI. This CDR3 spans 14 amino acids. V lost 5 bases and J 0 bases, leaving 11 bases between the germline ends. CDR3 DNA sequence: TGTGCCAGCAGTCACGACTGGAGCTCCTACGAGCAGTACTTC. Its protein product is CASSHDWSSYEQYF.

This clone was recorded only once. The gene calls are TRBV19 and TRBJ1-5, with D hard to call. CDR1 LNHDA and CDR2 SQIVND come from the germline V gene (reference sequence). Between the trimmed V and J ends, which lost 11 bases and 7 bases, there was a span of 18 bases. The CDR3 covers 13 residues. CDR3 DNA sequence: TGTGCCTCAGCGGAGAGGGAAGGCCAGCCCCAGCATTTT. Protein product: CASAEREGQPQHF. The variable domain in full, with the rest retrieved from reference TRBV19 and TRBJ1-5, is DGGITQSPKYLFRKEGQNVTLSCEQNLNHDAMYWYRQDPGQGLRLIYYSQIVNDFQKGDIAEGYSVSREKKESFPLTVTSAQKNPTAFYLCASAEREGQPQHFGDGTRLSIL.

This rearrangement joins TRBV30 to TRBJ1-2, with D perhaps TRBD1 (6 bases). CDR3 length: 12 amino acids. V lost 0 bases, J lost 5 bases, and 7 bases lay in between. CDR1 is GTSNPN, CDR2 SVGIG, per germline (reference sequence). CDR3 DNA sequence: TGTGCCTGGAGTGTAGGGGGTTATGGCTACACCTTC. This encodes CAWSVGGYGYTF.

This chain joins TRBV4-1 and TRBJ1-5; a weak D match, TRBD1 (5 bases). This CDR3 is 16 amino acids long. V lost 4 bases and J lost 0, with 13 bases in between. Germline CDR1 MGHRA, CDR2 YSYEKL. The CDR3 DNA follows: TGCGCCAGCAGCCCCATGGGGGGGAGTAGCAATCAGCCCCAGCATTTT. This gives the protein CASSPMGGSSNQPQHF.

This chain links TRBV6-5 with TRBJ1-6; weak D call: TRBD1 (5 bases). V was shortened by 5 bases and J by 7 bases, with 12 bases between the two germline ends. Germline loops: CDR1 MNHEY, CDR2 SVGAGI. This CDR3 has 14 residues. The CDR3 is CASSEGDRNSPLHF. CDR3 coding DNA: TGTGCCAGCAGTGAAGGAGACAGAAATTCACCCCTCCACTTT.

V gene TRBV19 combines with J gene TRBJ2-5; TRBD2 matches at 8 bases. Trimming at V came to 3 bases and at J to 5 bases, leaving 8 bases not matched to a gene. Per the germline V gene, CDR1 is LNHDA and CDR2 is SQIVND (reference sequence). The CDR3 is 15 amino acids. DNA for the CDR3: TGTGCCAGTAGTATCCGACTAGCGCCGGTTGAGACCCAGTACTTC. It encodes CASSIRLAPVETQYF.

V usage is TRBV6-5 and J usage is TRBJ2-3; 14 nucleotides match TRBD2. After removal of 6 bases from V and 7 bases from J, the junction contained 3 bases not matched to a gene. Germline V gene sequence: CDR1 MNHEY, CDR2 SVGAGI. This CDR3 has 14 residues. The CDR3 loop is CASRRTSGGYTQYF. As DNA, the CDR3 is TGTGCCAGCAGAAGGACTAGCGGGGGGTATACGCAGTATTTT.

The sample holds a few counts of this clone. The chain has TRBV7-8 and TRBJ1-2; D is perhaps TRBD1 (5 bases). The CDR3 sequence is 13 residues long. V was cut by 4 bases and J by 7 bases, with 13 bases left in between. Looked up from germline, CDR1 is SGHVS and CDR2 is FQNEAQ. The CDR3 here is CASSSARVGGYTF. In DNA, the CDR3 is TGTGCCAGCAGCTCGGCCAGGGTCGGTGGCTACACCTTC.

This clone appeared a single time. The chain links TRBV15 to TRBJ2-1; 14 bases map to TRBD2. Germline trimming cut 3 bases from V and 8 bases from J; bases unmatched to any gene: 9. This CDR3 region has 17 residues. Germline CDR1 and CDR2: LNHNV and YYDKDF (reference sequence). The CDR3: CATSRGSGLAGVHEQFF. The CDR3 bases are TGTGCCACCAGCAGGGGATCGGGACTAGCGGGAGTCCATGAGCAGTTCTTC.

This chain uses TRBV6-6 with TRBJ2-1; TRBD2 matches 12 bases. The CDR3 has 14 residues. J lost 8 bases, V lost 10 bases, and 9 bases had no gene match. CDR1 MNHNY and CDR2 SVGAGI come from the germline V gene (reference sequence). CDR3: CATLGLAGLDEQFF. Here the CDR3 DNA reads TGTGCCACCCTAGGACTAGCGGGGCTTGATGAGCAGTTCTTC.

This clone has only one observation. The V gene is TRBV7-9, the J gene TRBJ2-1; 7 bases agree with TRBD2. The CDR3 runs to 15 residues. Trimming cost V 5 bases and J 8 bases; bases outside gene matches: 12. Germline loops: CDR1 SEHNR, CDR2 FQNEAQ (reference sequence). As DNA, the CDR3 is TGTGCCAGCAGCCCCGGGGGGTCCCTGGGCGATGAGCAGTTCTTC. It codes for CASSPGGSLGDEQFF.

The rearrangement links TRBV2 to TRBJ1-1, with a weak D call TRBD1 (5 bases). The CDR3 extends over 14 amino acids. The V gene lost 4 bases and the J gene lost 2 bases, with 11 bases spanning the gap. Germline V lookup: CDR1 SNHLY, CDR2 FYNNEI. Here the CDR3 DNA reads TGTGCCAGCAGTGTTACAGGAATAAACACTGAAGCTTTCTTT. Amino acid sequence: CASSVTGINTEAFF.

The chain employs TRBV6-5 and TRBJ1-1; 11 positions agree with TRBD1. From germline, CDR1 is MNHEY and CDR2 SVGAGI. V trimming: 6 bases; J trimming: 7 bases; junction bases outside the gene matches: 7. The CDR3 sequence is 14 residues long. CDR3 sequence: CASRVGQGDIEAFF. The CDR3 DNA follows: TGTGCCAGCAGAGTGGGACAGGGGGACATTGAAGCTTTCTTT.

Comments on this clone: Compared with germline, one end of the junction differs, possibly owing to a read error. The chain couples TRBV30 to TRBJ1-2; D gene unclear. Germline V gene data show CDR1 as GTSNPN and CDR2 as SVGIG (reference sequence). The CDR3 sequence is 12 residues long. The CDR3 bases are TGTGTCTGGAGTGAGGAGGCGGGAGGCTACGCCTTC. Translated, it gives CVWSEEAGGYAF.

This clone was seen once. V is TRBV27 and J is TRBJ2-3; 7 bases are a match to TRBD2. Germline CDR1 and CDR2: MNHEY and SMNVEV (reference sequence). This CDR3 comprises 15 residues. V lost 3 bases, J lost 6 bases, and 9 bases stayed unmatched. CDR3 nucleotides: TGTGCCAGCAGTTTCAGTGCGGGAGACTGGGATACGCAGTATTTT. Translated: CASSFSAGDWDTQYF.

The gene calls are TRBV7-8 and TRBJ1-2, with 9 bases that match TRBD1. The germline V gene encodes CDR1 SGHVS and CDR2 FQNEAQ. There are 14 residues in the CDR3. J was trimmed by 5 bases and V by 6 bases; bases with no gene match: 7. CDR3 amino acids: CASSLGTGIYGYTF. The CDR3 nucleotides are TGTGCCAGCAGTCTCGGGACAGGGATTTATGGCTACACCTTC.

V usage is TRBV6-6 and J usage is TRBJ2-7, with TRBD1 matching 7 bases. CDR3 length: 15 amino acids. Germline trimming cut 3 bases from V and 0 bases from J; bases unmatched to any gene: 5. Germline-derived CDR1 and CDR2 are MNHNY and SVGAGI (reference sequence). CDR3 in DNA: TGTGCCAGCAGTTATCCTACAGGGGACTCCTACGAGCAGTACTTC. It encodes CASSYPTGDSYEQYF.

This chain uses TRBV2 with TRBJ2-5; D possibly corresponds to TRBD1 (5 bases). TRBJ2-7 explains the end of the DNA better; the J call may be wrong. Germline V gene data show CDR1 as SNHLY and CDR2 as FYNNEI. This CDR3 region has 15 residues. The CDR3 DNA reads TGTGCCAGCAGTGACAGGGTAAGAGGACCCTACGAGCAGTACTTC. The encoded protein is CASSDRVRGPYEQYF.

V is TRBV29-1 and J is TRBJ1-5, with D maybe TRBD1 (5 bases). V lost 0 bases to trimming and J lost 6 bases, with 9 bases between them. CDR3 length equals 13 residues. CDR1 SQVTM and CDR2 ANQGSEA come from the germline V gene. The CDR3 DNA is TGCAGCGTTGAAGAGGGGGGGGGTCAGCCCCAGCATTTT. Translation gives CSVEEGGGQPQHF.

This chain joins TRBV28 and TRBJ2-2; D unresolved. This CDR3 is built from 15 residues. The V end was cut by 5 bases, the J end by 6 bases, with 16 bases between. Germline V CDR1 and CDR2: MDHEN, SYDVKM. In nucleotides, the CDR3 is TGTGCCAGCAGTCAAAGCCCCCAAGCCGCCGGGGAGCTGTTTTTT. It is translated as CASSQSPQAAGELFF.

This clone was counted only a few times. V gene TRBV15 combines with J gene TRBJ2-7; 9 nucleotides line up with TRBD1. CDR3 length: 13 residues. Trimming cost V 0 bases and J 6 bases; bases outside gene matches: 0. From germline, CDR1 is LNHNV and CDR2 YYDKDF (reference sequence). DNA for the CDR3: TGTGCCACCAGCAGAGAGACAGGGGGCGAGCAGTACTTC. It specifies CATSRETGGEQYF.

The CDR3 nucleotides are TGTGCCAGCAGCGACAGCATGAACACTGAAGCTTTCTTT. This sequence encodes CASSDSMNTEAFF. This rearrangement joins TRBV2 to TRBJ1-1, with D possibly TRBD1 on 5 matching bases. V was cut by 6 bases and J by 0 bases, with 8 bases left in between. The CDR3 covers 13 residues. From germline, CDR1 is SNHLY and CDR2 FYNNEI.

The gene calls are TRBV6-6 and TRBJ1-2; possibly TRBD1 for D (5 bases). There are 14 residues in the CDR3. V lost 5 bases to trimming and J lost 0 bases, with 10 bases between them. Germline CDR1 MNHNY, CDR2 SVGAGI (reference sequence). The CDR3 here is CASSGQGANYGYTF. The CDR3 DNA reads TGTGCCAGCAGTGGGCAGGGCGCTAACTATGGCTACACCTTC.

The V call is TRBV4-1, the J call TRBJ2-3; D unclear. CDR3 length: 15 amino acids. Trimming left V 4 bases short and J 5 bases short, with 16 bases between. Germline-derived CDR1 and CDR2 are MGHRA and YSYEKL. The chain's CDR3 is CASSPRSPAEDTQYF. The CDR3 DNA follows: TGCGCCAGCAGCCCCCGCAGTCCGGCGGAAGATACGCAGTATTTT.